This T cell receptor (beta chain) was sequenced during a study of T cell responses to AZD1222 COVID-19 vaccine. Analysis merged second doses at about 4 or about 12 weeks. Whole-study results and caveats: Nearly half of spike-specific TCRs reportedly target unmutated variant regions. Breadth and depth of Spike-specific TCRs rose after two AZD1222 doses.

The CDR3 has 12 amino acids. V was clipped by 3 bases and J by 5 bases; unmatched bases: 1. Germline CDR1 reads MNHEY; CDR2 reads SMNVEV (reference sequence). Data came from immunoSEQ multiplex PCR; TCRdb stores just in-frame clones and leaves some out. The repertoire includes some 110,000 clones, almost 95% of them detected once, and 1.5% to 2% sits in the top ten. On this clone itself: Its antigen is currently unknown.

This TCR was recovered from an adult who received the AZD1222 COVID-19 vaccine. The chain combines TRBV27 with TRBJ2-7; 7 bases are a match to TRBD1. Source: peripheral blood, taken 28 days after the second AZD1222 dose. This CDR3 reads CASSLTGNEQYF. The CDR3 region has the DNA TGTGCCAGCAGTTTGACAGGGAACGAGCAGTACTTC.